This TCR beta chain was captured by sequencing in a study of shared clonotypes between healthy human individuals. Whole-study context: There were three CD4 naive, three CD4 memory, two CD8 naive and one CD8 memory plates per donor.

In the case of this clone: The antigen is unknown.

Clones were read by immunoSEQ multiplex PCR, and TCRdb kept only the in-frame ones, dropping some. The sample yields 600,000 to 750,000 clones, roughly 72% seen once. The CDR3 extends over 15 amino acids. Germline loops: CDR1 MNHNY, CDR2 SVGAGI (reference sequence). Unmatched junction bases numbered 6, after V lost 5 bases and J lost 8 bases. Study results and limitations: Tissues were not sampled, only blood, and their repertoires likely differ. Compared with memory subsets, naive subsets generally had larger estimated richness.

CD4+ cells underwent separation, giving CD45RA+ naive and CD45RA-negative memory subsets. Sequences were obtained from memory CD4+ T cells sorted from blood. Subset defined: CD45RA-negative fraction. This rearrangement joins TRBV6-6 to TRBJ2-1; 13 nucleotides line up with TRBD2. The sequence derives from a woman under 40 in good health. CDR3 sequence: CASSTGLAGAHEQFF. Written as DNA, the CDR3 is TGTGCCAGCAGTACCGGACTAGCGGGAGCCCATGAGCAGTTCTTC.